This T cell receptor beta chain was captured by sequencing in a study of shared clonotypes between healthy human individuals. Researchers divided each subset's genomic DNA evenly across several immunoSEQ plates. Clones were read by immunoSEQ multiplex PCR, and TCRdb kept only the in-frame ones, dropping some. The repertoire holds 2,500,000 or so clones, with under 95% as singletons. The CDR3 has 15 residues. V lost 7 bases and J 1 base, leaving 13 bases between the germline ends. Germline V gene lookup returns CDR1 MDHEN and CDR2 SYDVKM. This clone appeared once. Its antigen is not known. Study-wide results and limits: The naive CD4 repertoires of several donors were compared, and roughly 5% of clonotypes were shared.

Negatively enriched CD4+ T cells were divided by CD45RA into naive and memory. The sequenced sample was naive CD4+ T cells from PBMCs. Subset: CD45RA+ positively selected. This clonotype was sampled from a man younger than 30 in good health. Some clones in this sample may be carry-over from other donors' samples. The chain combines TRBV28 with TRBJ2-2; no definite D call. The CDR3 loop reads CASTKRAVNTGELFF. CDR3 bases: TGTGCCAGCACCAAACGGGCGGTGAACACCGGGGAGCTGTTTTTT.